These 8 T cell receptor beta chains originate from one sample sequenced in a study of blood T cell repertoires in COVID-19. Data came from immunoSEQ multiplex PCR; TCRdb stores just in-frame clones and leaves some out. The table records about 65,000 clones, 83% of them present only once. Sequencing was done on a sample of peripheral blood. These receptors originate from a man in his forties or fifties with COVID-19, enrolled during active disease.

This chain connects TRBV29-1 to TRBJ1-1, with 9 bases matching TRBD1. The CDR3 consists of 13 residues. Germline CDR1 reads SQVTM; CDR2 reads ANQGSEA. V shed 5 bases, J shed 5 bases, and the junction held 6 bases outside the gene matches. CDR3 loop: CSVSGTGRTEAFF. CDR3 DNA sequence: TGCAGCGTTTCCGGGACAGGGAGGACTGAAGCTTTCTTT.

The chain employs TRBV14 and TRBJ1-2; 9 bases are shared with TRBD1. Unmatched junction bases numbered 2, after V lost 4 bases and J lost 2 bases. Germline-derived CDR1 and CDR2 are SGHDN and FVKESK. The CDR3 contains 14 residues. The CDR3, as DNA: TGTGCCAGCAGCCGGGACAGGGTAAACTATGGCTACACCTTC. Its protein is CASSRDRVNYGYTF.

The rearrangement uses TRBV7-2 and TRBJ2-3; D is ambiguous. Trimming shortened V by 1 base and J by 0 bases, and 5 bases separated the two germline ends. The length of the CDR3 is 14 residues. The V gene's germline CDR1 is SGHTA and CDR2 FQGNSA. The DNA of the CDR3 is TGTGCCAGCAGCTTAGGGCCTAGCACAGATACGCAGTATTTT. Encoded protein: CASSLGPSTDTQYF.

The chain links TRBV30 to TRBJ1-6, with D unresolved. V lost 1 base, J lost 0 bases, and 7 bases lay in between. The CDR3 covers 15 residues. Germline values: CDR1 GTSNPN, CDR2 SVGIG (reference sequence). The CDR3: CAWSAVSSYNSPLHF. The CDR3 coding sequence is TGTGCCTGGAGTGCGGTTAGCTCCTATAATTCACCCCTCCACTTT.

This rearrangement joins TRBV5-3 to TRBJ2-7; TRBD2 is a possible D gene (7 bases). TRBV5-3 is treated as an ORF (open reading frame) with a function not yet certain. The V gene lost 3 bases and the J gene lost 3 bases, with 19 bases spanning the gap. The CDR3 is 16 residues long. The CDR3 is CARSSLKGGEIYEQYF. In nucleotides, the CDR3 is TGTGCCAGAAGCTCCCTAAAGGGGGGGGAAATCTACGAGCAGTACTTC.

The chain links TRBV5-1 to TRBJ2-1, with 16 bases that match TRBD2. The CDR3 is made up of 17 amino acids. Trimming at V came to 3 bases and at J to 2 bases, leaving 2 bases not matched to a gene. The germline V gene encodes CDR1 SGHRS and CDR2 YFSETQ. CDR3 coding DNA: TGCGCCAGCAGCTCGGGACTAGCGGGAGGGCCCTACAATGAGCAGTTCTTC. It is translated as CASSSGLAGGPYNEQFF.

This chain links TRBV15 with TRBJ1-5, with D perhaps TRBD1 (5 bases). V was clipped by 1 base and J by 5 bases, with 9 bases between them. The germline V gene has CDR1 LNHNV and CDR2 YYDKDF (reference sequence). There are 14 residues in the CDR3. The CDR3 region is CATSRGGGDQPQHF. The CDR3 DNA follows: TGTGCCACCAGCAGAGGCGGGGGGGATCAGCCCCAGCATTTT.

The chain carries TRBV30 and TRBJ1-4, with D possibly TRBD1 on 6 matching bases. Trimming took off 0 bases at V and 7 bases at J, with 12 bases between the two ends. Per germline, CDR1 GTSNPN and CDR2 SVGIG (reference sequence). CDR3 length: 14 amino acids. DNA of the CDR3: TGTGCCTGGAGTGTGGGGGGGGCAACTGAAAAACTGTTTTTT. Amino acid sequence: CAWSVGGATEKLFF.